The 30 T cell receptor beta chains below were found in one sample sequenced in a study of ipilimumab plus nivolumab after autologous stem cell transplantation. TCRdb's table, derived via immunoSEQ multiplex PCR, lists solely in-frame clones and lacks some. The sample carries about 9,200 clones, 55% to 75% recorded once. The sample here was PBMCs, taken in a trial of ipilimumab plus nivolumab as post-transplant consolidation. The origin of the receptors is a female donor with multiple myeloma.

This clone counts as medium-sized. This rearrangement joins TRBV7-9 to TRBJ2-7; 7 bases are shared with TRBD1. Per the germline V gene, CDR1 is SEHNR and CDR2 is FQNEAQ (reference sequence). V lost 3 bases and J lost 3; bases outside the gene matches: 2. The CDR3 extends over 13 amino acids. CDR3 bases: TGTGCCAGCAGCTTGACAGGGATCTACGAGCAGTACTTC. Translating gives CASSLTGIYEQYF.

This clone was counted once. This chain connects TRBV5-1 to TRBJ1-4; weak D call: TRBD1 (5 bases). Trimming took 2 bases from V and 5 from J, leaving 7 bases between them. CDR3 length: 13 residues. In germline, CDR1 is SGHRS, CDR2 YFSETQ. The CDR3 spells CASSLQANEKLFF. CDR3 sequence (DNA): TGCGCCAGCAGCTTACAGGCAAATGAAAAACTGTTTTTT.

This clone was seen a single time. The rearrangement uses TRBV7-2 and TRBJ2-1; D may be TRBD2 (5 bases). The CDR3 length is 15 residues. V shed 2 bases and J shed 5 bases, with 13 bases lying between them. Germline CDR1 SGHTA, CDR2 FQGNSA. CDR3 nucleotide sequence: TGTGCCAGCAGCTTAAGCCGAGCGGAGAACAATGAGCAGTTCTTC. This encodes CASSLSRAENNEQFF.

The chain uses TRBV5-4 and TRBJ2-3; TRBD2 agrees at 14 bases. This CDR3 has 17 residues. The V and J ends lost 3 bases and 3 bases, in that order; junction bases with no gene match: 6. Germline V gene data show CDR1 as SGHNT and CDR2 as YYREEE (reference sequence). The CDR3 protein is CASSSRLAGGPTDTQYF. CDR3 nucleotide sequence: TGTGCCAGCAGCTCCCGACTAGCGGGAGGGCCAACAGATACGCAGTATTTT.

This clone was detected only a few times. The chain joins TRBV19 to TRBJ2-7, with 9 positions matching TRBD1. V was clipped by 5 bases and J by 6 bases; unmatched bases: 8. CDR1 and CDR2 from the germline V gene are LNHDA and SQIVND (reference sequence). The CDR3 extends over 14 amino acids. CDR3 residues: CASSPNRDRVEQYF. The CDR3 coding sequence is TGTGCCAGTAGTCCCAACCGGGACAGGGTCGAGCAGTACTTC.

This chain links TRBV19 with TRBJ2-2; TRBD1 might be the D (5 bases). Germline CDR1 and CDR2: LNHDA and SQIVND (reference sequence). V shed 4 bases and J shed 0 bases, with 6 bases lying between them. CDR3 length equals 14 residues. The CDR3 DNA follows: TGTGCCAGTAGTAGCAGGGCGAACACCGGGGAGCTGTTTTTT. This encodes CASSSRANTGELFF.

The J gene is TRBJ1-5, the V gene TRBV7-3, with a tentative D call TRBD1 (5 bases). Germline-derived CDR1 and CDR2 are SGHTA and FQGTGA. V shed 5 bases and J shed 8 bases, with 16 bases lying between them. CDR3 length equals 14 residues. The DNA of the CDR3 is TGTGCCAGCAGCGGAAGTGAAAGGGACGAGCCCCAGCATTTT. Its protein is CASSGSERDEPQHF.

The chain recombines TRBV29-1 with TRBJ2-1; 8 positions agree with TRBD2. From germline, CDR1 is SQVTM and CDR2 ANQGSEA. After removal of 5 bases from V and 0 bases from J, the junction contained 12 bases not matched to a gene. This CDR3 is built from 17 residues. CDR3 in DNA: TGCAGCGTTAGGGAACTAGCGGAGGCGAGCTCCTACAATGAGCAGTTCTTC. Translation: CSVRELAEASSYNEQFF.

V gene TRBV28 combines with J gene TRBJ1-1, with 7 nucleotides matching TRBD1. The germline CDR1 and CDR2 sequences are MDHEN and SYDVKM. CDR3 length: 14 amino acids. J lost 0 bases, V lost 3 bases, and 1 base had no gene match. The DNA for the CDR3 is TGTGCCAGCAGTTTGGGACAGATGAACACTGAAGCTTTCTTT. This translates into CASSLGQMNTEAFF.

The chain combines TRBV7-9 with TRBJ2-5, with 8 bases matching TRBD1. The V gene's germline CDR1 is SEHNR and CDR2 FQNEAQ (reference sequence). The CDR3 sequence is 15 residues long. Trimming at V came to 4 bases and at J to 0 bases, leaving 4 bases not matched to a gene. The CDR3 bases are TGTGCCAGCAGCTCGTGGGACAGGAACCAAGAGACCCAGTACTTC. Residues: CASSSWDRNQETQYF.

The chain combines TRBV4-2 with TRBJ1-2; no reliable D call. The CDR3 is 15 residues long. V gave up 0 bases and J gave up 5 bases, with 13 bases separating them. Germline lookup yields CDR1 LGHNA and CDR2 YNFKEQ. The CDR3 DNA follows: TGTGCCAGCAGCCAAGATCGGGGTGTGGAGTATGGCTACACCTTC. Its protein product is CASSQDRGVEYGYTF.

The CDR3 DNA reads as TGTGCCAGCAGTGAAGCAAAGGGTTCTAACCTTGATACGCAGTATTTT. Translation gives CASSEAKGSNLDTQYF. The chain joins TRBV6-1 to TRBJ2-3; D is uncertain. The V gene lost 0 bases and the J gene lost 6 bases, with 16 bases spanning the gap. Germline loops: CDR1 MNHNS, CDR2 SASEGT. This CDR3 is built from 16 residues.

This clone was seen only a few times. The chain is built from TRBV5-4 and TRBJ1-2; D gene uncertain. This CDR3 region has 14 residues. V was trimmed by 1 base and J by 8 bases, leaving 15 bases between them. Germline loops: CDR1 SGHNT, CDR2 YYREEE (reference sequence). In DNA, the CDR3 is TGTGCCAGCAGCTTGTCTGGTTTGACCTACGGCTACACCTTC. It is translated as CASSLSGLTYGYTF.

V is TRBV14 and J is TRBJ1-3; 9 bases match TRBD1. The germline CDR1 and CDR2 sequences are SGHDN and FVKESK. The V gene end was trimmed by 5 bases and the J gene end by 0 bases; junction bases not matched to a gene: 5. The CDR3 has 16 residues. The CDR3 DNA is TGTGCCAGCAGCTACAGGGGGCCAACCTCTGGAAACACCATATATTTT. It encodes CASSYRGPTSGNTIYF.

V gene TRBV19 combines with J gene TRBJ1-2; the D is unclear. The germline V and J ends were trimmed by 3 bases and 4 bases, with 6 bases remaining between them. The CDR3 has 12 residues. CDR1 is LNHDA, CDR2 SQIVND, per germline (reference sequence). The CDR3 sequence: CASSIPRYGYTF. The CDR3 DNA reads as TGTGCCAGTAGTATTCCGCGCTATGGCTACACCTTC.

The CDR3 loop is CASSLRGGGTDTQYF. The CDR3 nucleotides are TGTGCCAGCAGCCTTAGGGGTGGGGGCACAGATACGCAGTATTTT. This chain uses TRBV11-2 with TRBJ2-3; D might be TRBD1 (5 bases). With 5 bases removed from V and 1 base from J, the gap between germline ends came to 13 bases. The CDR3 sequence is 15 residues long. CDR1 is SGHAT, CDR2 FQNNGV, per germline.

The chain employs TRBV11-3 and TRBJ2-7; the match to TRBD1 covers 11 bases. The CDR3 spans 14 residues. The germline V gene encodes CDR1 SGHNT and CDR2 YENEEA. The V segment lost 8 bases and the J segment 6 bases; nucleotides outside the gene matches: 9. CDR3 residues: CASWTGGANSEQYF. CDR3 sequence (DNA): TGTGCCAGCTGGACAGGGGGCGCAAATTCCGAGCAGTACTTC.

This chain's CDR3 is CASRGVDTGELFF. The CDR3 coding sequence is TGTGCCAGCAGAGGGGTCGACACCGGGGAGCTGTTTTTT. The chain uses TRBV13 and TRBJ2-2, with D perhaps TRBD1 (5 bases). With 6 bases removed from V and 3 bases from J, the gap between germline ends came to 8 bases. The CDR3 spans 13 residues. Germline CDR1 PRHDT, CDR2 FYEKMQ (reference sequence).

This clone was recorded a few times. This chain uses TRBV6-6 with TRBJ2-7; D may be TRBD1 or TRBD2 (5 bases each). Germline CDR1 is MNHNY and CDR2 is SVGAGI (reference sequence). The CDR3 covers 14 residues. The V gene lost 5 bases and the J gene lost 0 bases, with 11 bases spanning the gap. The CDR3 loop reads CASSTRESSYEQYF. The CDR3 region has the DNA TGTGCCAGCAGTACCAGGGAGAGCTCCTACGAGCAGTACTTC.

The chain has TRBV5-6 and TRBJ2-1, with TRBD2 as a possible D gene (5 bases). The CDR3 loop spans 15 amino acids. Germline CDR1 reads SGHDT; CDR2 reads YYEEEE. Trimming stripped 2 bases from V and 6 bases from J, with 15 bases between. CDR3 loop: CASSFTASGGNEQFF. The CDR3 DNA sequence: TGTGCCAGCAGCTTCACGGCCTCAGGAGGCAATGAGCAGTTCTTC.

The chain joins TRBV19 to TRBJ1-1; TRBD1 matches at 8 bases. Germline CDR1 is LNHDA and CDR2 is SQIVND (reference sequence). V trimming: 5 bases; J trimming: 4 bases; junction bases outside the gene matches: 12. The CDR3 has 16 amino acids. CDR3 nucleotides: TGTGCCAGTAGTCCCCGGATGGACAGGGCCGTCACTGAAGCTTTCTTT. Translated: CASSPRMDRAVTEAFF.

This rearrangement joins TRBV28 to TRBJ1-5; TRBD1 matches at 8 bases. Germline V gene lookup returns CDR1 MDHEN and CDR2 SYDVKM. V lost 5 bases to trimming and J lost 1 base; unmatched junction nucleotides: 13. This CDR3 comprises 18 residues. Here the CDR3 reads CASSTSGTGTQSNQPQHF. Here the CDR3 DNA reads TGTGCCAGCAGTACCTCCGGGACAGGAACCCAGAGCAATCAGCCCCAGCATTTT.

The sample holds one count of this clone. This chain links TRBV28 with TRBJ1-1; a possible D gene is TRBD1 (6 bases). Germline loops: CDR1 MDHEN, CDR2 SYDVKM. The CDR3 loop spans 11 amino acids. V was clipped by 6 bases and J by 8 bases, with 10 bases between them. The CDR3 DNA sequence: TGTGCCAGCAGGGTAGACAGGGAAGCTTTCTTT. Translation: CASRVDREAFF.

A few counts support this clone. The rearrangement uses TRBV10-2 and TRBJ1-4; D gene uncertain. CDR3 length: 13 amino acids. The germline V and J ends were trimmed by 1 base and 8 bases, with 8 bases remaining between them. Germline V gives CDR1 WSHSY, CDR2 SAAADI. The CDR3 DNA sequence: TGCGCCAGCAGTGAGTGGGCGGGCGAAAAACTGTTTTTT. Translation gives CASSEWAGEKLFF.

This clone was counted only a few times. The chain employs TRBV2 and TRBJ2-7; D is possibly TRBD2 (6 bases). The CDR3 consists of 14 residues. V lost 7 bases, J lost 2 bases, and 15 bases lay in between. Germline-derived CDR1 and CDR2 are SNHLY and FYNNEI. DNA for the CDR3: TGTGCCAGCATACAAGCGGGTAACCCCTACGAGCAGTACTTC. It translates to CASIQAGNPYEQYF. Drawing the rest from reference TRBV2 and TRBJ2-7, the complete variable domain is EPEVTQTPSHQVTQMGQEVILRCVPISNHLYFYWYRQILGQKVEFLVSFYNNEISEKSEIFDDQFSVERPDGSNFTLKIRSTKLEDSAMYFCASIQAGNPYEQYFGPGTRLTVT.

CDR3 residues: CASSTRASGRLWNEQFF. CDR3 nucleotides: TGCGCCAGCAGCACCCGGGCTAGCGGGAGGCTATGGAATGAGCAGTTCTTC. V is TRBV4-1 and J is TRBJ2-1; 11 bases match TRBD2. The CDR3 is made up of 17 amino acids. Per the germline V gene, CDR1 is MGHRA and CDR2 is YSYEKL. Trimming cost V 5 bases and J 7 bases; bases outside gene matches: 13.

The genes are TRBV6-6 and TRBJ1-2, with 9 bases matching TRBD1. This CDR3 contains 16 residues. V gave up 0 bases and J gave up 4 bases; unmatched junction bases: 6. Germline values: CDR1 MNHNY, CDR2 SVGAGI (reference sequence). This chain's CDR3 is CASSYSRGQGGYGYTF. The CDR3 DNA reads as TGTGCCAGCAGTTACTCCCGGGGACAGGGCGGCTATGGCTACACCTTC.

The chain uses TRBV7-8 and TRBJ2-5; weak D call: TRBD2 (6 bases). This CDR3 is 15 amino acids long. The germline V gene has CDR1 SGHVS and CDR2 FQNEAQ. Trimming shortened V by 5 bases and J by 1 base, and 14 bases separated the two germline ends. In DNA form, the CDR3 reads TGTGCCAGCAGCGTACGGACTAATGCCCAAGAGACCCAGTACTTC. It yields the protein CASSVRTNAQETQYF.

The chain joins TRBV11-3 to TRBJ2-7; D is unresolved. CDR3 length: 15 amino acids. The V and J ends lost 5 bases and 0 bases respectively, with 14 bases between them. CDR1 and CDR2 from the germline V gene are SGHNT and YENEEA. The CDR3 reads CASSPPVVLSYEQYF. The DNA for the CDR3 is TGTGCCAGCAGCCCCCCCGTAGTCCTCTCCTACGAGCAGTACTTC.

The chain links TRBV30 to TRBJ1-1; D ambiguous. Germline CDR1 is GTSNPN and CDR2 is SVGIG (reference sequence). V was shortened by 2 bases and J by 2 bases, with 9 bases between the two germline ends. The CDR3 is made up of 13 amino acids. This chain's CDR3 is CAWSRGSNTEAFF. The CDR3 DNA reads TGTGCCTGGAGTAGAGGGTCAAACACTGAAGCTTTCTTT.